This entry features one TCR beta chain sequence. Assay used: immunoSEQ multiplex PCR; TCRdb lists only in-frame clones, some missing. Among tens of thousands of clones listed, roughly 94% were seen once. The entry originates in a study of technical replicates of blood from a few donors. CDR1 is MNHEY, CDR2 SMNVEV, per germline (reference sequence). V gave up 3 bases and J gave up 3 bases, with 15 bases separating them. This CDR3 contains 15 residues. The sequenced sample consisted of T cells isolated from PBMCs. The chain uses TRBV27 and TRBJ2-7, with D uncertain. This TCR derives from a human donor in good health. The CDR3 bases are TGTGCCAGCAGTTTCTTGCCAGCGCGAGTCTACGAGCAGTACTTC. It codes for CASSFLPARVYEQYF.